What follows describes a single T cell receptor beta chain. Sequencing was performed with immunoSEQ multiplex PCR; in TCRdb, only in-frame clones are kept and a portion is missing. Of approximately 100,000 clones listed, approximately 80% are singletons. Germline V gene sequence: CDR1 KGHSH, CDR2 LQKENI. The CDR3 runs to 15 residues. Trimming took off 4 bases at V and 1 base at J, with 11 bases between the two ends. This sample is part of a study of blood T cell repertoires in COVID-19. Study details: Acute and convalescent COVID-19 specimens originated in the United States, Italy and Spain.

Sequencing input: peripheral blood. This chain joins TRBV18 and TRBJ1-5, with unresolved D. The TCR originated in a man between 65 and 80 years old with active or convalescent COVID-19. CDR3 loop: CASSRMGGSNQPQHF. The CDR3 nucleotides are TGTGCCAGCTCACGGATGGGCGGGAGCAATCAGCCCCAGCATTTT.